Shown below are 28 T cell receptor beta chains from a single sample sequenced in a study of T cells after yellow fever vaccination. MiXCR, run by TCRdb on the 5' RACE reads, gives a single entry per CDR3 protein. The profile shows a few hundred thousand distinct CDR3 sequences, around 17% of them singletons. This sample comprised PBMCs, obtained roughly 5 days after the first yellow fever vaccination. Receptors were obtained from a young man who received the YFV17D yellow fever vaccine.

The gene calls are TRBV7-9 and TRBJ2-2, with D perhaps TRBD2 (5 bases). CDR1 and CDR2 from the germline V gene are SEHNR and FQNEAQ (reference sequence). V shed 7 bases and J shed 5 bases, with 17 bases lying between them. The CDR3 contains 15 residues. The CDR3 loop reads CASNSRGLVTGELFF. The CDR3 region has the DNA TGTGCCAGCAATAGTAGAGGGCTCGTAACCGGGGAGCTGTTTTTT.

There are a few counts of this clonotype. CDR3 residues: CASSHRDRGMQYV. The CDR3 region has the DNA TGTGCCAGCAGCCACCGGGACAGGGGTATGCAGTACGTC. V and J are TRBV6-1 and TRBJ2-7; 10 nucleotides line up with TRBD1. CDR3 length: 13 residues. From germline, CDR1 is MNHNS and CDR2 SASEGT. Trimming removed 6 bases from V and 9 bases from J; junction bases left unmatched: 8.

The chain uses TRBV7-9 and TRBJ2-7; D is unclear. Trimming pared 5 bases from V and 8 bases from J, leaving 22 bases between. The length of the CDR3 is 15 residues. Germline assignment: CDR1 SEHNR and CDR2 FQNEAQ (reference sequence). In nucleotides, the CDR3 is TGTGCCAGCAGCCCTACGTTCGAAAGGCAGTCGAAGCAGTACTTC. It translates to CASSPTFERQSKQYF.

This clonotype was picked up a small number of times. CDR3 DNA sequence: TGTGCCAGCAGTCGTACGGGGACAGAGAAGTACGAGCAGTACTTC. Amino acid sequence: CASSRTGTEKYEQYF. The V call is TRBV6-1, the J call TRBJ2-7; 7 nucleotides line up with TRBD1. The ends lost 5 bases at V and 4 bases at J; junction bases unmatched: 11. The CDR3 totals 15 residues. Germline CDR1 is MNHNS and CDR2 is SASEGT.

Only a few counts were recorded for this clonotype. The chain couples TRBV12-3 or TRBV12-4 to TRBJ2-7; D gene unclear. CDR3 length: 12 amino acids. The V end was cut by 3 bases, the J end by 5 bases, with 8 bases between. The CDR3 DNA sequence: TGTGCCAGCAGTTTTTCAGGTAACGAGCAGTACGTC. This gives the protein CASSFSGNEQYV.

This clonotype was observed a handful of times. This chain connects TRBV18 to TRBJ1-1; D perhaps matches TRBD1 (6 bases). V was clipped by 5 bases and J by 10 bases, with 11 bases between them. The germline V gene has CDR1 KGHSH and CDR2 LQKENI. The CDR3 is made up of 11 amino acids. The CDR3 DNA sequence: TGTGCCAGCTCAACAGGGTCGGTAGCTTTCTTT. This translates into CASSTGSVAFF.

Many counts were recorded for this clonotype. The rearrangement links TRBV5-1 to TRBJ2-1, with 10 bases identical to TRBD2. Germline-derived CDR1 and CDR2 are SGHRS and YFSETQ. The CDR3 spans 14 residues. J gave up 4 bases and V 7 bases, and 5 bases lay outside the gene matches. The CDR3: CASGSGGAYNEQFF. CDR3 sequence (DNA): TGCGCCAGCGGGAGCGGGGGGGCTTACAATGAGCAGTTCTTC.

This clonotype was counted between two and nine times. The rearrangement joins TRBV24-1 to TRBJ1-5; 7 bases align to TRBD1. The CDR3 is 14 residues long. Germline V CDR1 and CDR2: KGHDR, SFDVKD. The junction had 6 bases not matched to a gene; V was cut back by 6 bases and J by 5 bases. The CDR3 region is CATSYRGTDQPQHF. For the CDR3, the DNA is TGTGCCACCAGTTACCGAGGGACAGATCAGCCCCAGCATTTT.

The V call is TRBV5-1, the J call TRBJ1-2; the D gene is possibly TRBD1 (6 bases). V was pared by 1 base and J by 11 bases, with 12 bases between. This CDR3 comprises 12 residues. The germline V gene has CDR1 SGHRS and CDR2 YFSETQ. The DNA for the CDR3 is TGCGCCAGCAGCTTGTTGGGGGCGGGTTACACCTTC. Translation: CASSLLGAGYTF.

The CDR3 region is CASNPGGGLGQETQYF. CDR3 nucleotides: TGTGCCAGCAATCCGGGGGGGGGGTTAGGTCAAGAGACCCAGTACTTC. This chain joins TRBV27 and TRBJ2-5; 8 positions match TRBD2. Germline CDR1 reads MNHEY; CDR2 reads SMNVEV (reference sequence). V lost 7 bases to trimming and J lost 2 bases; unmatched junction nucleotides: 12. The CDR3 consists of 16 residues.

This clonotype has just a few counts. The CDR3 here is CASSLAPTYEQYV. The CDR3 nucleotides are TGTGCCAGCAGCCTAGCCCCCACATACGAGCAGTACGTC. The V and J genes are TRBV12-3 or TRBV12-4 and TRBJ2-7, with D perhaps TRBD2 (5 bases). This CDR3 is 13 amino acids long. The ends were cut back, 6 bases at V and 4 bases at J, with 13 bases in the middle.

This clonotype turned up a few times. The J gene is TRBJ1-6, the V gene TRBV4-3, with D unresolved. Trimming took off 0 bases at V and 4 bases at J, with 10 bases between the two ends. In germline, CDR1 is LGHNA, CDR2 YSLEER. This CDR3 has 16 amino acids. CDR3 sequence: CASSQDVAFYNSPLHF. The CDR3 coding sequence is TGCGCCAGCAGCCAAGACGTAGCCTTTTATAATTCACCCCTCCACTTT.

This clonotype turned up a few times. The genes are TRBV4-3 and TRBJ1-2; D remains ambiguous. Trimming pared 4 bases from V and 1 base from J, leaving 10 bases between. The CDR3 loop spans 14 amino acids. Per the germline V gene, CDR1 is LGHNA and CDR2 is YSLEER. Here the CDR3 reads CASSPQDGNYGYTF. As DNA, the CDR3 is TGCGCCAGCAGCCCCCAGGACGGTAACTATGGCTACACCTTC.

This clonotype occurred a few times. The chain is built from TRBV3-1 and TRBJ1-5; D call uncertain. Germline values: CDR1 LGHDT, CDR2 YNNKEL (reference sequence). Between the trimmed V and J ends, which lost 2 bases and 5 bases, there was a span of 10 bases. The CDR3 runs to 14 residues. CDR3 nucleotides: TGTGCCAGCAGCCAAACCCCTGGGGATCAGCCCCAGCATTTT. This sequence encodes CASSQTPGDQPQHF.

The chain carries TRBV5-1 and TRBJ2-3; possibly TRBD2 for D (5 bases). Trimming removed 6 bases at V and 3 bases at J, with 11 bases between. Per germline, CDR1 SGHRS and CDR2 YFSETQ. The CDR3 extends over 13 amino acids. CDR3 protein: CASNEDLTDTQYF. The DNA of the CDR3 is TGCGCCAGCAACGAGGACTTAACAGATACGCAGTATTTT.

The chain employs TRBV20-1 and TRBJ2-7; 8 nucleotides match TRBD1. In germline, CDR1 is DFQATT, CDR2 SNEGSKA (reference sequence). The CDR3 loop spans 14 amino acids. V was clipped by 1 base and J by 5 bases; unmatched bases: 7. The CDR3 protein is CSARGTGLVDEQYF. CDR3 nucleotide sequence: TGCAGTGCTAGAGGGACAGGGTTAGTCGACGAGCAGTACTTC.

The chain uses TRBV3-1 and TRBJ2-3, with unresolved D. Looked up from germline, CDR1 is LGHDT and CDR2 is YNNKEL (reference sequence). The CDR3 has 13 amino acids. Trimming shortened V by 4 bases and J by 8 bases, and 13 bases separated the two germline ends. CDR3 nucleotides: TGTGCCAGCAGCCTTTGGACCCGGAGTACGCAGTATTTT. Encoded protein: CASSLWTRSTQYF.

The rearrangement uses TRBV4-2 and TRBJ2-5, with D perhaps TRBD1 or TRBD2 (5 bases each). This CDR3 spans 15 amino acids. V shed 2 bases and J shed 1 base, with 11 bases lying between them. Germline V gives CDR1 LGHNA, CDR2 YNFKEQ. CDR3 bases: TGTGCCAGCAGCCAAACCGGGGCAATCCAAGAGACCCAGTACTTC. It encodes CASSQTGAIQETQYF.

This clonotype was observed a handful of times. The chain couples TRBV29-1 to TRBJ1-1; D gene unclear. With 3 bases removed from V and 6 bases from J, the gap between germline ends came to 17 bases. Germline assignment: CDR1 SQVTM and CDR2 ANQGSEA. This CDR3 is built from 14 residues. Here the CDR3 reads CSVDKKAAVPEAFF. CDR3 DNA sequence: TGCAGCGTTGACAAGAAAGCTGCGGTCCCTGAAGCTTTCTTT.

In this sample, this clonotype turned up a few times. The rearrangement uses TRBV4-2 and TRBJ2-5, with D perhaps matching TRBD2 (6 bases). The V and J ends lost 1 base and 3 bases respectively, with 12 bases between them. The CDR3 is 15 residues long. CDR1 LGHNA and CDR2 YNFKEQ come from the germline V gene. DNA of the CDR3: TGTGCCAGCAGCCAAGGGGAAGGACTAAAAGAGACCCAGTACTTC. It codes for CASSQGEGLKETQYF.

This clonotype was counted between two and nine times. The chain uses TRBV14 and TRBJ2-3; D not certain. This CDR3 is 14 amino acids long. The ends were cut back, 0 bases at V and 5 bases at J, with 9 bases in the middle. Germline CDR1 is SGHDN and CDR2 is FVKESK. CDR3 region: CASSQDIPEDTQYF. CDR3 nucleotide sequence: TGTGCCAGCAGCCAAGATATCCCGGAAGATACGCAGTATTTT.

A note on this clonotype: The junction shows a germline mismatch at one end, possibly a read error. The chain carries TRBV20-1 and TRBJ2-3; possible D gene TRBD2, 6 bases. Per the germline V gene, CDR1 is DFQATT and CDR2 is SNEGSKA (reference sequence). The CDR3 covers 14 residues. The DNA of the CDR3 is TGCAGTGCCAGAGAGCGGGCTAGCACAGATACGCAGTATTTT. Protein product: CSARERASTDTQYF.

The rearrangement uses TRBV7-3 and TRBJ2-3, with 8 bases identical to TRBD2. This CDR3 is built from 17 residues. The V and J ends lost 2 bases and 0 bases, in that order; junction bases with no gene match: 7. The germline V gene has CDR1 SGHTA and CDR2 FQGTGA. The CDR3 protein is CASSLRLAGGSTDTQYF. DNA for the CDR3: TGTGCCAGCAGCTTACGGTTGGCGGGGGGTAGCACAGATACGCAGTATTTT.

V and J are TRBV11-2 and TRBJ2-1, with TRBD2 identical over 11 bases. The J segment lost 3 bases and the V segment lost 0 bases, leaving 7 bases of the junction unmatched. Germline V gives CDR1 SGHAT, CDR2 FQNNGV. This CDR3 spans 18 amino acids. The CDR3 coding sequence is TGTGCCAGCAGCTTAGACTCGGCTAGCGGGGGGTTCTACAATGAGCAGTTCTTC. This gives the protein CASSLDSASGGFYNEQFF.

J is TRBJ1-5 and V is TRBV10-2; no reliable D call. The CDR3 has 12 amino acids. CDR1 WSHSY and CDR2 SAAADI come from the germline V gene. The germline V and J ends were trimmed by 4 bases and 7 bases, with 8 bases remaining between them. CDR3 DNA sequence: TGCGCCAGCAGTGTCGGTACCCAGCCCCAGCATTTT. It translates to CASSVGTQPQHF.

A few counts support this clonotype. This CDR3 reads CASSLAASPGEQFF. The CDR3 DNA reads TGCGCCAGCAGCTTGGCGGCTAGCCCAGGAGAGCAGTTCTTC. The V call is TRBV5-1, the J call TRBJ2-1, with a tentative D call TRBD2 (5 bases). Germline V lookup: CDR1 SGHRS, CDR2 YFSETQ. The CDR3 runs 14 residues. Trimming took off 0 bases at V and 10 bases at J, with 14 bases between the two ends. Full variable domain (rest looked up from reference TRBV5-1 and TRBJ2-1): KAGVTQTPRYLIKTRGQQVTLSCSPISGHRSVSWYQQTPGQGLQFLFEYFSETQRNKGNFPGRFSGRQFSNSRSEMNVSTLELGDSALYLCASSLAASPGEQFFGPGTRLTVL.

The chain recombines TRBV11-2 with TRBJ1-4, with D possibly matching TRBD1 (5 bases). The CDR3 totals 12 residues. V shed 4 bases and J shed 7 bases, with 7 bases lying between them. The germline gives CDR1 SGHAT, CDR2 FQNNGV. In nucleotides, the CDR3 is TGTGCCAGCAGCTCAGGGTTTGAAAAACTGTTTTTT. Its translation: CASSSGFEKLFF.

The chain combines TRBV9 with TRBJ1-2; 7 positions match TRBD1. This CDR3 is 13 amino acids long. The germline V gene has CDR1 SGDLS and CDR2 YYNGEE. V trimming: 2 bases; J trimming: 8 bases; junction bases outside the gene matches: 6. As DNA, the CDR3 is TGTGCCAGCAGCGTCGACAGGGAATGGGGCTACACCTTC. The encoded protein is CASSVDREWGYTF.